Sequencing of this TCR beta chain was carried out in a study of tumor-infiltrating lymphocytes in primary liver carcinoma. For the study at large: Tumors measured about 4 to 10 cm and were stage T1-T3 N0M0.

With respect to this clonotype: Its antigen is not identified.

Total RNA amounting to around 530 ng was the source from which TCR beta cDNA was made with a constant-region primer. Employing slightly modified ARM-PCR, three nested multiplex PCR rounds were run, and these gave rise to the TCR beta libraries. The study ran its first two PCR rounds for around 9 cycles each, using TRBV1-TRBV30 forward primers and a C-beta reverse primer. TCRdb re-called the multiplex PCR reads through MiXCR, storing one row per CDR3 protein. The sample yields almost 55,000 distinct CDR3 sequences, 70% to 85% seen once. Both RNA and DNA were isolated together from about 20-30 mg of bulk tissue that had not been sorted. Per tumor, sampling covered five separate regions. CDR3 length: 14 amino acids. Deletions cut 6 bases from V and 4 bases from J, with 18 bases between. Per germline, CDR1 DFQATT and CDR2 SNEGSKA (reference sequence). General observations from the study: The top-250-clone fraction was significantly higher in tumors than in blood (p = 0.039). The overlap of tumor-adjacent and tumor-blood pairs was smaller than that of tumor region pairs.

V and J are TRBV20-1 and TRBJ2-5, with D perhaps TRBD2 (5 bases). The specimen sequenced was liver tumor tissue from sampling region 2. Specified subset: tumor region T2, inferior pole. The origin of this receptor is a man aged 35-49 years with primary liver carcinoma and hepatitis B virus infection. CDR3 loop: CSAPRADSGETQYF. The CDR3 DNA is TGCAGTGCCCCGAGGGCAGATTCAGGAGAGACCCAGTACTTC.